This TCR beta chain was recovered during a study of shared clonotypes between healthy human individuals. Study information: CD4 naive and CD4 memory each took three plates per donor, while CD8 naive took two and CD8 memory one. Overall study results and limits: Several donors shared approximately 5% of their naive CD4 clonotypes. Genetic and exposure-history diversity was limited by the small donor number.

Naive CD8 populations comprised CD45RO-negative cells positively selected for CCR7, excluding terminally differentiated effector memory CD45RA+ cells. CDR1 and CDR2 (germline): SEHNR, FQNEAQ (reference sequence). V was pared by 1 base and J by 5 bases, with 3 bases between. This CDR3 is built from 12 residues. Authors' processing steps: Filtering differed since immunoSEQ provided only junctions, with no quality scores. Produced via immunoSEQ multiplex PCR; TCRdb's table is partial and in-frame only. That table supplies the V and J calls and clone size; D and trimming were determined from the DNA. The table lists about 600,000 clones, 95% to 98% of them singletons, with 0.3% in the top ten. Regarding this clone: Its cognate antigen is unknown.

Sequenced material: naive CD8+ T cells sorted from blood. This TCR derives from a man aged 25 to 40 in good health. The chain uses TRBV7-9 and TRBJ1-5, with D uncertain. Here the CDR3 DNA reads TGTGCCAGCAGCTTAGACTATCAGCCCCAGCATTTT. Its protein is CASSLDYQPQHF.